A single sample is the source of the 25 T cell receptor beta chains below, sequenced in a study of blood T cell repertoires in COVID-19. The method was immunoSEQ multiplex PCR; TCRdb's version includes in-frame clones alone and lacks a portion of them. The table has 130,000 to 150,000 clones, approximately 81% seen once. Sequencing was done on a sample of peripheral blood. Every receptor here comes from a human donor in a cohort sampled during active COVID-19.

V and J are TRBV5-6 and TRBJ1-6; D unclear. V lost 0 bases and J lost 10, with 14 bases in between. CDR1 is SGHDT and CDR2 is YYEEEE in the germline V gene. The CDR3 consists of 15 residues. The CDR3 is CASSLGLDPGSPLHF. CDR3 DNA: TGTGCCAGCAGCTTGGGATTAGACCCGGGATCACCCCTCCACTTT.

The chain uses TRBV7-9 and TRBJ2-2; D not certain. The V gene lost 1 base and the J gene lost 8 bases, with 8 bases spanning the gap. The CDR3 extends over 13 amino acids. The V gene's germline CDR1 is SEHNR and CDR2 FQNEAQ (reference sequence). CDR3 sequence reads: CASSLVSAGELFF. The DNA of the CDR3 is TGTGCCAGCAGCTTAGTGAGTGCGGGGGAGCTGTTTTTT.

The J gene is TRBJ1-1, the V gene TRBV18; 7 bases align to TRBD1. J gave up 0 bases and V 10 bases, and 5 bases lay outside the gene matches. The CDR3 has 13 residues. Germline values: CDR1 KGHSH, CDR2 LQKENI. In DNA form, the CDR3 reads TGTGCCACCCTGGGACAGCTGAACACTGAAGCTTTCTTT. Its translation is CATLGQLNTEAFF.

The chain links TRBV11-3 to TRBJ2-3; D gene unclear. Trimming took off 5 bases at V and 5 bases at J, with 8 bases between the two ends. Germline assignment: CDR1 SGHNT and CDR2 YENEEA. The CDR3 spans 12 residues. CDR3 sequence: CASSPGVDTQYF. The CDR3 nucleotides are TGTGCCAGCAGCCCCGGTGTAGATACGCAGTATTTT.

This rearrangement joins TRBV7-3 to TRBJ1-6; the D is unclear. Germline CDR1 is SGHTA and CDR2 is FQGTGA. The CDR3 extends over 15 amino acids. V lost 5 bases and J 8 bases, leaving 16 bases between the germline ends. The CDR3, as DNA: TGTGCCAGCAGCCAAAGCGGCCGTATGGATTCACCCCTCCACTTT. This sequence encodes CASSQSGRMDSPLHF.

This clone occurred once. The rearrangement uses TRBV5-1 and TRBJ1-2; D not certain. Germline V lookup: CDR1 SGHRS, CDR2 YFSETQ. The CDR3 is made up of 12 amino acids. V lost 4 bases to trimming and J lost 7 bases, with 11 bases between them. The CDR3 DNA is TGCGCCAGCAGCCCGGGGTCCCTTGGCTACACCTTC. Protein sequence: CASSPGSLGYTF.

V gene TRBV5-1 combines with J gene TRBJ2-3, with 11 bases lining up with TRBD2. CDR3 size: 16 residues. Trimming cost V 4 bases and J 2 bases; bases outside gene matches: 6. CDR1 SGHRS and CDR2 YFSETQ come from the germline V gene. CDR3 sequence reads: CASSLAGGRVTDTQYF. CDR3 nucleotides: TGCGCCAGCAGCCTAGCGGGGGGACGCGTCACAGATACGCAGTATTTT.

In its sample, this clone was seen many times. The rearrangement links TRBV19 to TRBJ2-2, with no clear D. Trimming left V 8 bases short and J 1 base short, with 5 bases between. Looked up from germline, CDR1 is LNHDA and CDR2 is SQIVND (reference sequence). CDR3 length: 12 residues. The DNA for the CDR3 is TGTGCCAGTGGCCGGAACACCGGGGAGCTGTTTTTT. Amino acid sequence: CASGRNTGELFF.

The rearrangement joins TRBV28 to TRBJ2-7; 8 nucleotides align to TRBD2. CDR1 is MDHEN and CDR2 is SYDVKM in the germline V gene. The CDR3 spans 14 residues. The ends lost 9 bases at V and 9 bases at J; junction bases unmatched: 16. The CDR3 here is CASTGGERTGRQYF. DNA of the CDR3: TGTGCCAGTACGGGGGGGGAGCGGACCGGGCGGCAGTACTTC.

With regard to this clone: One end of the junction does not line up with germline, which may come from a read error. The chain couples TRBV12-3 or TRBV12-4 to TRBJ1-2; 7 nucleotides agree with TRBD1. This CDR3 has 12 residues. DNA for the CDR3: TGTGCCAGCAGTTTACGGGGACAGTTTGTTGTCTTC. Encoded protein: CASSLRGQFVVF.

The rearrangement uses TRBV11-2 and TRBJ2-7; 8 bases are a match to TRBD1. The CDR3 sequence is 12 residues long. Trimming removed 6 bases from V and 7 bases from J; junction bases left unmatched: 5. The germline V gene has CDR1 SGHAT and CDR2 FQNNGV. CDR3 residues: CASSPDRGEQYF. CDR3 bases: TGTGCCAGCAGTCCTGACAGGGGAGAGCAGTACTTC.

This chain uses TRBV7-8 with TRBJ2-7, with D maybe TRBD1 (5 bases). The CDR3 runs to 14 residues. Germline lookup yields CDR1 SGHVS and CDR2 FQNEAQ. V was shortened by 2 bases and J by 7 bases, with 15 bases between the two germline ends. The CDR3 sequence: CASSLRAGLGEQYF. The CDR3 nucleotides are TGTGCCAGCAGCTTAAGGGCAGGGTTGGGGGAGCAGTACTTC. Looking up the rest from reference TRBV7-8 and TRBJ2-7 gives the full variable domain: GAGVSQSPRYKVAKRGQDVALRCDPISGHVSLFWYQQALGQGPEFLTYFQNEAQLDKSGLPSDRFFAERPEGSVSTLKIQRTQQEDSAVYLCASSLRAGLGEQYFGPGTRLTVT.

The V call is TRBV4-3, the J call TRBJ1-4; 8 bases are shared with TRBD1. Trimming cost V 1 base and J 4 bases; bases outside gene matches: 8. This CDR3 contains 17 residues. The V gene's germline CDR1 is LGHNA and CDR2 YSLEER. CDR3 nucleotide sequence: TGCGCCAGCAGCCAAGGGACAGGGTCGACCGTTAATGAAAAACTGTTTTTT. This translates into CASSQGTGSTVNEKLFF.

This clone was seen more than once but under ten times. V is TRBV13 and J is TRBJ1-1; 9 nucleotides align to TRBD1. The CDR3 covers 16 residues. The V gene end was trimmed by 5 bases and the J gene end by 3 bases; junction bases not matched to a gene: 10. Germline assignment: CDR1 PRHDT and CDR2 FYEKMQ (reference sequence). CDR3 region: CASSQQRTGVHTEAFF. Written as DNA, the CDR3 is TGTGCCAGCAGCCAACAGAGGACAGGGGTTCACACTGAAGCTTTCTTT.

This sequence joins TRBV28 and TRBJ1-2; the D is unclear. The V gene's germline CDR1 is MDHEN and CDR2 SYDVKM. V was pared by 3 bases and J by 5 bases, with 7 bases between. This CDR3 is 12 amino acids long. CDR3 in amino acids: CASSFKLYGYTF. The CDR3 region has the DNA TGTGCCAGCAGTTTTAAACTATATGGCTACACCTTC.

The V gene is TRBV11-2, the J gene TRBJ1-3; D is unclear. With 1 base removed from V and 1 base from J, the gap between germline ends came to 8 bases. CDR3 length: 15 amino acids. The germline V gene encodes CDR1 SGHAT and CDR2 FQNNGV. CDR3: CASSLAGGSGNTIYF. In DNA form, the CDR3 reads TGTGCCAGCAGCTTAGCCGGAGGTTCTGGAAACACCATATATTTT.

This chain connects TRBV27 to TRBJ1-2, with 7 bases aligning to TRBD1. In germline, CDR1 is MNHEY, CDR2 SMNVEV (reference sequence). The CDR3 consists of 14 residues. V shed 6 bases and J 4 bases; nucleotides not matched to a gene: 8. This CDR3 reads CASSPRGGGYGYTF. As DNA, the CDR3 is TGTGCCAGCAGCCCCCGAGGGGGCGGCTATGGCTACACCTTC.

The genes are TRBV6-5 and TRBJ1-2; 10 bases match TRBD1. CDR3 length: 13 residues. Trimming cost V 7 bases and J 7 bases; bases outside gene matches: 6. CDR1 and CDR2 (germline): MNHEY, SVGAGI. CDR3 DNA sequence: TGTGCCAGCACCGGACAGGGGGGGAGTGGCTACACCTTC. It is translated as CASTGQGGSGYTF.

This chain joins TRBV11-2 and TRBJ1-4; no clear D gene. The CDR3 has 15 residues. Per germline, CDR1 SGHAT and CDR2 FQNNGV. The V end lost 5 bases, the J end lost 0 bases, and 10 bases lay between the germline ends. CDR3 in amino acids: CASSAQRATNEKLFF. CDR3 in DNA: TGTGCCAGCAGCGCGCAGCGTGCAACTAATGAAAAACTGTTTTTT.

V and J are TRBV4-2 and TRBJ2-3; perhaps TRBD2 as D (6 bases). V gave up 0 bases and J gave up 4 bases, with 17 bases separating them. The germline V gene encodes CDR1 LGHNA and CDR2 YNFKEQ. This CDR3 is 17 amino acids long. As DNA, the CDR3 is TGTGCCAGCAGCCAAGAAGCGATTACGGGGGTGCCAGATACGCAGTATTTT. It yields the protein CASSQEAITGVPDTQYF.

The gene calls are TRBV7-2 and TRBJ2-1; D is perhaps TRBD1 (5 bases). V lost 0 bases, J lost 15 bases, and 15 bases lay in between. Germline V gene data show CDR1 as SGHTA and CDR2 as FQGNSA. This CDR3 is 13 amino acids long. CDR3 region: CASSLASRQGVFF. CDR3 DNA sequence: TGTGCCAGCAGCTTAGCCTCTCGGCAGGGTGTGTTCTTC.

This chain links TRBV19 with TRBJ2-1; 9 bases fit TRBD1. This CDR3 contains 15 residues. Germline V lookup: CDR1 LNHDA, CDR2 SQIVND (reference sequence). V lost 6 bases to trimming and J lost 4 bases; unmatched junction nucleotides: 7. In nucleotides, the CDR3 is TGTGCCAGTAGAACCGGGACAGGGAGGTACAATGAGCAGTTCTTC. Translation gives CASRTGTGRYNEQFF.

This chain's CDR3 is CASSLLFPQGGEQYF. CDR3 in DNA: TGTGCCAGCAGCCTCCTTTTCCCTCAGGGGGGCGAGCAGTACTTC. The chain carries TRBV14 and TRBJ2-7; possible D gene TRBD1, 7 bases. Germline CDR1 and CDR2: SGHDN and FVKESK. Trimming pared 4 bases from V and 6 bases from J, leaving 19 bases between. The CDR3 spans 15 residues.

This clone has only one observation. The rearrangement links TRBV2 to TRBJ1-1; weak D call: TRBD1 (5 bases). This CDR3 is 14 amino acids long. Trimming took off 3 bases at V and 0 bases at J, with 8 bases between the two ends. CDR1 and CDR2 from the germline V gene are SNHLY and FYNNEI. This chain's CDR3 is CASSDQGLNTEAFF. Written as DNA, the CDR3 is TGTGCCAGCAGTGACCAGGGATTGAACACTGAAGCTTTCTTT.

The rearrangement uses TRBV5-1 and TRBJ2-1; 7 bases line up with TRBD1. CDR1 is SGHRS, CDR2 YFSETQ, per germline. The CDR3 covers 16 residues. The V gene end was trimmed by 0 bases and the J gene end by 9 bases; junction bases not matched to a gene: 12. The CDR3 sequence is CASSLAGRTGSSEQFF. CDR3 nucleotides: TGCGCCAGCAGCTTGGCGGGAAGGACAGGTAGTAGTGAGCAGTTCTTC. Together with reference TRBV5-1 and TRBJ2-1, the CDR3 gives the full variable domain: KAGVTQTPRYLIKTRGQQVTLSCSPISGHRSVSWYQQTPGQGLQFLFEYFSETQRNKGNFPGRFSGRQFSNSRSEMNVSTLELGDSALYLCASSLAGRTGSSEQFFGPGTRLTVL.